The 19 T cell receptor beta chains below all came from one sample that was sequenced in a study of a mutant IDH1 vaccine in newly diagnosed glioma. Indicated time point: week 5, during vaccination. Each vaccine dose was 300 ug of mutant IDH1 20-mer peptide, with topical imiquimod. These receptors' targets are unknown. The data were produced by immunoSEQ multiplex PCR, yet TCRdb's version contains in-frame clones alone and is incomplete. The sample has about 51,000 clones, roughly 78% seen once; the top ten hold about 5.2%. The material sequenced was PBMCs, taken from a glioma patient whose treatment included an IDH1 peptide vaccine. The receptors come from a man in his fifties with glioma.

This clone was seen only once. The rearrangement links TRBV4-1 to TRBJ2-2, with D tentatively TRBD1 (6 bases). The germline gives CDR1 MGHRA, CDR2 YSYEKL. V was pared by 3 bases and J by 5 bases, with 19 bases between. The CDR3 contains 17 residues. In DNA form, the CDR3 reads TGCGCCAGCAGCCATCACCTAGGACAGCGAACGACCGGGGAGCTGTTTTTT. Protein sequence: CASSHHLGQRTTGELFF.

This chain uses TRBV7-2 with TRBJ2-7; TRBD1 or TRBD2 may be the D gene (5 bases each). Germline CDR1 and CDR2: SGHTA and FQGNSA. Trimming pared 0 bases from V and 2 bases from J, leaving 8 bases between. This CDR3 spans 14 amino acids. CDR3 sequence reads: CASSLAGEPYEQYF. The CDR3 DNA follows: TGTGCCAGCAGCTTAGCGGGGGAGCCCTACGAGCAGTACTTC.

The J gene is TRBJ1-1, the V gene TRBV27; tentatively, D is TRBD1 (5 bases). The V end lost 9 bases, the J end lost 4 bases, and 15 bases lay between the germline ends. The CDR3 is 13 residues long. Germline V gene data show CDR1 as MNHEY and CDR2 as SMNVEV (reference sequence). This CDR3 reads CASWRRQGTEAFF. In DNA form, the CDR3 reads TGTGCCAGTTGGAGAAGGCAGGGCACTGAAGCTTTCTTT.

This chain uses TRBV28 with TRBJ1-1; D call uncertain. CDR1 is MDHEN and CDR2 is SYDVKM in the germline V gene. The CDR3 is 13 residues long. Trimming left V 2 bases short and J 0 bases short, with 4 bases between. The CDR3 region has the DNA TGTGCCAGCAGTTTAAGAGTGAACACTGAAGCTTTCTTT. Residues: CASSLRVNTEAFF.

CDR3 loop: CASSLATGGSNQPQHF. The CDR3 DNA sequence: TGTGCCAGCAGCTTAGCTACAGGGGGGAGCAATCAGCCCCAGCATTTT. This chain connects TRBV7-8 to TRBJ1-5; 8 positions agree with TRBD1. Germline CDR1 reads SGHVS; CDR2 reads FQNEAQ. The trim removed 0 bases at V and 1 base at J, leaving 2 bases unmatched. This CDR3 contains 16 residues.

V gene TRBV5-6 combines with J gene TRBJ2-3; TRBD2 is a possible D gene (7 bases). Germline V gene data show CDR1 as SGHDT and CDR2 as YYEEEE. V dropped 5 bases and J dropped 5 bases, with 18 bases sitting between them. The CDR3 runs to 15 residues. As DNA, the CDR3 is TGTGCCAGCAGGGCCCTAGGGGGGGGCGTAGATACGCAGTATTTT. Residues: CASRALGGGVDTQYF.

The chain is built from TRBV7-6 and TRBJ2-7; tentative D call: TRBD1 (6 bases). The CDR3 has 18 amino acids. The ends were cut back, 4 bases at V and 0 bases at J, with 22 bases in the middle. The V gene's germline CDR1 is SGHVS and CDR2 FNYEAQ. The DNA of the CDR3 is TGTGCCAGCAGCTCAGGCCACTCTTTCGGACAGAGCTCCTACGAGCAGTACTTC. This encodes CASSSGHSFGQSSYEQYF.

This chain links TRBV19 with TRBJ1-3; D perhaps matches TRBD1 (6 bases). CDR1 is LNHDA and CDR2 is SQIVND in the germline V gene (reference sequence). V lost 3 bases and J 0 bases, leaving 9 bases between the germline ends. The CDR3 runs 15 residues. The CDR3 loop is CASSMRGASGNTIYF. The CDR3 DNA sequence: TGTGCCAGTAGTATGCGGGGGGCCTCTGGAAACACCATATATTTT.

CDR3 in amino acids: CASRTDRGPYTEAFF. The CDR3, as DNA: TGTGCCAGCAGGACGGACAGGGGCCCTTACACTGAAGCTTTCTTT. The genes are TRBV27 and TRBJ1-1; 9 bases align to TRBD1. This CDR3 region has 15 residues. J gave up 3 bases and V 6 bases, and 8 bases lay outside the gene matches. Germline-derived CDR1 and CDR2 are MNHEY and SMNVEV (reference sequence).

V and J are TRBV11-2 and TRBJ2-2; maybe TRBD1 (6 bases). Per germline, CDR1 SGHAT and CDR2 FQNNGV. This CDR3 is built from 14 residues. V lost 5 bases to trimming and J lost 8 bases, with 15 bases between them. CDR3 DNA: TGTGCCAGCAGCCCCACAGGGATAGAGGGGGAGCTGTTTTTT. It specifies CASSPTGIEGELFF.

This chain links TRBV7-2 with TRBJ1-2, with D possibly matching TRBD1 (6 bases). The CDR3 is 13 residues long. V lost 5 bases and J 6 bases, leaving 13 bases between the germline ends. From germline, CDR1 is SGHTA and CDR2 FQGNSA. Here the CDR3 DNA reads TGTGCCAGCAGCCAGAGGGCAGGGGATGGCTACACCTTC. This translates into CASSQRAGDGYTF.

J is TRBJ1-4 and V is TRBV7-2, with D unresolved. Germline CDR1 and CDR2: SGHTA and FQGNSA. The V gene lost 3 bases and the J gene lost 3 bases, with 11 bases spanning the gap. CDR3 size: 15 residues. CDR3 amino acids: CASSFRAGANEKLFF. For the CDR3, the DNA is TGTGCCAGCAGCTTCCGAGCCGGAGCTAATGAAAAACTGTTTTTT.

This clone was found once. This chain uses TRBV7-9 with TRBJ1-2; D remains unclear. Germline assignment: CDR1 SEHNR and CDR2 FQNEAQ (reference sequence). V was cut by 5 bases and J by 6 bases, with 13 bases left in between. This CDR3 comprises 13 residues. CDR3 in amino acids: CASSPSGGNGYTF. CDR3 DNA sequence: TGTGCCAGCAGCCCTAGCGGAGGAAATGGCTACACCTTC. Complete variable domain (other parts from reference TRBV7-9 and TRBJ1-2): DTGVSQNPRHKITKRGQNVTFRCDPISEHNRLYWYRQTLGQGPEFLTYFQNEAQLEKSRLLSDRFSAERPKGSFSTLEIQRTEQGDSAMYLCASSPSGGNGYTFGSGTRLTVV.

The rearrangement joins TRBV28 to TRBJ1-3; D not resolved. This CDR3 has 14 amino acids. Deletions cut 8 bases from V and 4 bases from J, with 15 bases between. Germline CDR1 MDHEN, CDR2 SYDVKM. The CDR3 nucleotides read TGTGCCAGCCATCAAGCAAGGCAGGGAAACACCATATATTTT. This encodes CASHQARQGNTIYF.

The rearrangement links TRBV20-1 to TRBJ1-2; D ambiguous. The CDR3 consists of 10 residues. Germline V lookup: CDR1 DFQATT, CDR2 SNEGSKA (reference sequence). For the CDR3, the DNA is TGCAGAGCGGATGGCCTTGGCTACACCTTC. Amino acid sequence: CRADGLGYTF.

The chain is built from TRBV5-4 and TRBJ2-3; D call uncertain. V was clipped by 1 base and J by 2 bases, with 8 bases between them. Germline CDR1 SGHNT, CDR2 YYREEE (reference sequence). The CDR3 runs to 14 residues. The CDR3 reads CASSLPTFTDTQYF. The CDR3 bases are TGTGCCAGCAGCTTGCCTACCTTCACAGATACGCAGTATTTT.

DNA of the CDR3: TGTGCCAGCAGCGCCGCTGGGGGTTTGAACACTGAAGCTTTCTTT. Translating gives CASSAAGGLNTEAFF. The chain carries TRBV9 and TRBJ1-1; a possible D gene is TRBD1 (5 bases). Trimming cost V 3 bases and J 0 bases, with 12 bases left between them. The CDR3 runs 15 residues. Per germline, CDR1 SGDLS and CDR2 YYNGEE.

The gene calls are TRBV27 and TRBJ1-5; perhaps TRBD1 as D (5 bases). The germline V gene encodes CDR1 MNHEY and CDR2 SMNVEV (reference sequence). Trimming took off 2 bases at V and 5 bases at J, with 10 bases between the two ends. The CDR3 covers 14 residues. CDR3 sequence reads: CASSLGADYQPQHF. The CDR3 DNA is TGTGCCAGCAGTTTAGGGGCAGACTATCAGCCCCAGCATTTT.

The V call is TRBV9, the J call TRBJ2-2, with a possible D match to TRBD2 (6 bases). Trimming pared 5 bases from V and 1 base from J, leaving 12 bases between. This CDR3 spans 15 amino acids. Looked up from germline, CDR1 is SGDLS and CDR2 is YYNGEE. The CDR3 loop reads CASSFTGGNTGELFF. The DNA of the CDR3 is TGTGCCAGCAGTTTCACCGGGGGGAACACCGGGGAGCTGTTTTTT. The complete variable domain, with remaining parts taken from reference TRBV9 and TRBJ2-2, reads DSGVTQTPKHLITATGQRVTLRCSPRSGDLSVYWYQQSLDQGLQFLIQYYNGEERAKGNILERFSAQQFPDLHSELNLSSLELGDSALYFCASSFTGGNTGELFFGEGSRLTVL.